These T cell receptor beta chains were read from a single sample in a study. MiXCR, run by TCRdb on the 5' RACE reads, gives a single entry per CDR3 protein. The table shows roughly 42,000 distinct CDR3 sequences, with roughly a fifth occurring only once. Specimen: Tregs sorted from blood. Every receptor here comes from a female donor with breast cancer. The CDR3 runs from the conserved cysteine through the conserved F or W. The order of the fields is V gene, clone size, J gene, D gene, CDR3 protein, CDR3 DNA. D genes are given only for firm matches. Clone size appears in some rows only: once, few, many, or a class for an expanded clone.

>TRBV6-5|-|TRBJ2-7|-
CASSYGGGPYEQYF
TGTGCCAGCAGTTATGGGGGGGGCCCCTACGAGCAGTACTTC
>TRBV6-2/TRBV6-3|-|TRBJ2-1|TRBD2
CASTYPRLAGAYNEQFF
TGTGCCAGCACCTATCCCCGACTAGCGGGAGCATACAATGAGCAGTTCTTC
>TRBV20-1|many|TRBJ2-7|TRBD1
CSASPKGQGTYEQYF
TGCAGTGCTAGCCCTAAGGGACAGGGAACCTACGAGCAGTACTTC
>TRBV4-2|few|TRBJ2-1|TRBD2
CASSQALPAGGPSEQFF
TGTGCCAGCAGCCAAGCCCTCCCAGCGGGAGGGCCAAGTGAGCAGTTCTTC
>TRBV18|-|TRBJ2-3|-
CASSLGQTDTQYF
TGTGCCAGCTCATTAGGACAGACAGATACGCAGTATTTT
>TRBV4-1|-|TRBJ2-7|-
CASSQGDTRSYEQYF
TGCGCCAGCAGCCAAGGGGACACTAGGTCCTACGAGCAGTACTTC
>TRBV7-8|many|TRBJ2-2|-
CASSPGGGGKGGELFF
TGTGCCAGCAGCCCCGGTGGAGGGGGCAAGGGCGGGGAGCTGTTTTTT
>TRBV6-5|few|TRBJ1-3|-
CASTPGGGTGNTIYF
TGTGCCAGCACCCCCGGGGGGGGGACGGGAAACACCATATATTTT
>TRBV7-2|many|TRBJ2-7|TRBD2
CASSLWTSGGPNRYEQYF
TGTGCCAGCAGCTTATGGACTAGCGGGGGCCCCAACCGATACGAGCAGTACTTC
>TRBV30|few|TRBJ1-6|-
CAWSSVDSPLHF
TGTGCCTGGAGTTCGGTCGATTCACCCCTCCACTTT
>TRBV6-1|-|TRBJ2-3|TRBD2
CASSERRGNTDTQYF
TGTGCCAGCAGTGAACGGCGGGGGAACACAGATACGCAGTATTTT
>TRBV5-1|many|TRBJ1-1|-
CASSFEGYTEAFF
TGCGCCAGCAGCTTCGAGGGTTACACTGAAGCTTTCTTT
>TRBV6-1|-|TRBJ2-7|TRBD2
CASRIAGPTYEQYF
TGTGCCAGCAGAATAGCGGGCCCAACCTACGAGCAGTACTTC
>TRBV30|-|TRBJ1-4|-
CAWSAVDPSGEKLFF
TGTGCCTGGAGTGCGGTGGATCCCTCGGGTGAAAAACTGTTTTTT
>TRBV6-1|few|TRBJ1-1|TRBD1
CASRGAGGNTEAFF
TGTGCCAGCAGGGGGGCAGGGGGGAACACTGAAGCTTTCTTT
>TRBV20-1|many|TRBJ2-1|-
CSARDGGRLGSSYNEQFF
TGCAGTGCTAGAGATGGGGGGCGCCTGGGTAGCTCCTACAATGAGCAGTTCTTC
>TRBV6-5|-|TRBJ1-1|TRBD1
CASSGGQANTEAFF
TGTGCCAGCAGTGGAGGACAGGCTAACACTGAAGCTTTCTTT
>TRBV20-1|few|TRBJ2-7|TRBD1
CSAQGTESSYEQYF
TGCAGTGCACAGGGGACGGAAAGCTCCTACGAGCAGTACTTC
>TRBV5-1|-|TRBJ2-7|TRBD1
CASSLVQGAYEQYF
TGCGCCAGCAGCTTGGTGCAGGGGGCCTACGAGCAGTACTTC
>TRBV20-1|few|TRBJ1-2|TRBD1
CSARDRDRALAGYTF
TGCAGTGCTAGAGATAGGGACAGGGCTTTGGCTGGCTACACCTTC
>TRBV20-1|few|TRBJ2-3|-
CSARDRRRGADTQYF
TGCAGTGCTAGAGATCGGAGGAGGGGAGCAGATACGCAGTATTTT
>TRBV20-1|many|TRBJ2-5|-
CSASGGAPGTQYF
TGCAGTGCTAGTGGTGGCGCCCCGGGGACCCAGTACTTC
>TRBV18|few|TRBJ2-7|-
CASSPRDRSYEQYF
TGTGCCAGCTCACCTAGGGACCGCTCCTACGAGCAGTACTTC
>TRBV12-3/TRBV12-4|-|TRBJ2-7|TRBD1
CASSGTGQDHSYEQYF
TGTGCCAGCAGTGGGACGGGACAGGACCATTCTTACGAGCAGTACTTC
>TRBV4-1|few|TRBJ2-3|TRBD2
CASNPYLAGTDTQCF
TGCGCCAGCAACCCCTATCTAGCGGGCACAGATACGCAGTGTTTT
>TRBV4-1|many|TRBJ1-2|TRBD1
CASSQALEGAENGYTF
TGCGCCAGCAGCCAAGCATTAGAGGGGGCCGAAAATGGCTACACCTTC
>TRBV28|-|TRBJ2-3|-
CASSPSQTVDTQYF
TGTGCCAGCAGTCCCTCCCAGACAGTGGATACGCAGTATTTT
>TRBV15|-|TRBJ2-1|TRBD2
CATSRDTSGYNEQFF
TGTGCCACCAGCAGAGATACTAGCGGATACAATGAGCAGTTCTTC
>TRBV7-6|few|TRBJ1-4|-
CASSLVDRTNEKLFF
TGTGCCAGCAGCTTAGTCGACAGGACTAATGAAAAACTGTTTTTT
>TRBV28|few|TRBJ2-4|-
CASSTLKGRWNIQYF
TGTGCCAGCAGTACCCTCAAAGGGCGTTGGAACATTCAGTACTTC
>TRBV6-2/TRBV6-3|many|TRBJ2-1|TRBD2
CASSSGRLAGGSYNEQFF
TGTGCCAGCAGTTCCGGCAGACTAGCGGGAGGCTCCTACAATGAGCAGTTCTTC
>TRBV28|many|TRBJ1-1|-
CASSFQGEAFF
TGTGCCAGCAGTTTTCAGGGTGAAGCTTTCTTT
>TRBV4-1|few|TRBJ1-2|-
CASSPDRHPAGGGYTF
TGCGCCAGCAGCCCCGACCGCCACCCCGCCGGTGGGGGCTACACCTTC
>TRBV6-2/TRBV6-3|few|TRBJ2-1|TRBD1
CASRPTDRGPYNEQFF
TGTGCCAGCAGGCCCACCGACAGGGGCCCCTACAATGAGCAGTTCTTC
>TRBV20-1|few|TRBJ1-1|-
CSATLPGNTEAFF
TGCAGTGCGACTTTGCCAGGGAACACTGAAGCTTTCTTT
>TRBV3-1|-|TRBJ2-7|TRBD1
CASSRGQGHTYEQYF
TGTGCCAGCAGCCGGGGACAGGGGCATACCTACGAGCAGTACTTC
>TRBV27|few|TRBJ2-7|-
CASSKGGTEQYF
TGTGCCAGCAGTAAGGGTGGAACCGAGCAGTACTTC
>TRBV28|few|TRBJ2-1|-
CASRRGREREQVF
TGTGCCAGCAGAAGGGGACGGGAGAGGGAGCAGGTCTTC
>TRBV20-1|many|TRBJ2-1|-
CSARELSSYNEQFF
TGCAGTGCTAGGGAGCTGAGCTCCTACAATGAGCAGTTCTTC
>TRBV27|-|TRBJ2-1|TRBD1
CASSRPGQGYNEQFF
TGTGCCAGCAGTCGCCCGGGACAGGGCTACAATGAGCAGTTCTTC
>TRBV29-1|many|TRBJ2-7|-
CSVEDGAYEQYF
TGCAGCGTTGAGGATGGGGCCTACGAGCAGTACTTC
>TRBV20-1|-|TRBJ2-1|-
CSATRGSRGHEQFF
TGCAGTGCTACTCGGGGCTCCCGGGGGCATGAGCAGTTCTTC
>TRBV13|-|TRBJ2-1|TRBD1
CASSSRGQGAYNEQFF
TGTGCCAGCAGCTCGAGGGGACAGGGGGCCTACAATGAGCAGTTCTTC
>TRBV28|many|TRBJ2-7|TRBD1
CASSPPGTGSMQYF
TGTGCCAGCAGTCCGCCCGGGACAGGAAGTATGCAGTACTTC
>TRBV29-1|medium-sized|TRBJ1-2|TRBD1
CSSETGRVYTF
TGCAGCTCAGAGACAGGGAGAGTCTACACCTTC
>TRBV9|-|TRBJ1-2|-
CASSVSRGNGYTF
TGTGCCAGCAGCGTATCGAGGGGTAATGGCTACACCTTC
>TRBV28|few|TRBJ2-1|-
CASSLDYYNEQFF
TGTGCCAGCAGTTTAGACTACTACAATGAGCAGTTCTTC